This is a list of T cell receptor beta chains from one sample in a study of blood T cells in healthy people across ages. Each CDR3 protein gets one entry after TCRdb re-called the 5' RACE reads with MiXCR. The data contain some 1,800,000 distinct CDR3 sequences, roughly 43% of them singletons. Sequenced: blood. Receptors originate from a human donor in good health. Both conserved end residues are part of each CDR3. D genes are given only for firm matches. Expanded clones are given a class, and other clones once, few, many or no size at all.

D gene	clone size	V gene	J gene	CDR3 DNA	CDR3 protein
.	few	TRBV10-3	TRBJ2-3	TGTGCCATCACTATCGGACGGGGAGATACGCAGTATTTT	CAITIGRGDTQYF
.	few	TRBV12-3/TRBV12-4	TRBJ2-3	TGTGCCAGCAGTTTTTCCCGGGGGGATACGCAGTATTTT	CASSFSRGDTQYF
.	.	TRBV7-3	TRBJ2-3	TGTGCCAGCAGCGAAGGTAGTCCTAGCACAGATACGCAGTATTTT	CASSEGSPSTDTQYF
TRBD1	.	TRBV4-1	TRBJ1-1	TGCGCCAGCAGCTTCGCCGGGACAGGGGACACTGAAGCTTTCTTT	CASSFAGTGDTEAFF
.	few	TRBV29-1	TRBJ2-3	TGCAGCGTTAAGGGTAGAGCCCGCTGGGATACGCAGTATTTT	CSVKGRARWDTQYF
.	.	TRBV3-1	TRBJ1-4	TGTGCCAGCAGCCAAGGGAGGGTGAATGAAAAACTGTTTTTT	CASSQGRVNEKLFF
.	few	TRBV4-1	TRBJ2-5	TGCGCCAGCAGCCAAGTGGGGTTGGCAGAGACCCAGTACTTC	CASSQVGLAETQYF
.	.	TRBV7-2	TRBJ2-1	TGTGCCAGCAGCTCTAGATACTACAATGAGCAGTTCTTC	CASSSRYYNEQFF
.	many	TRBV4-2	TRBJ1-4	TGTGCCAGCAGCCACCCACCCAGACGGTCGGGGGATGAAAAACTGTTTTTT	CASSHPPRRSGDEKLFF
.	few	TRBV10-3	TRBJ1-1	TGTGCCATCAGTGAGGACCCGAACACTGAAGCTTTCTTT	CAISEDPNTEAFF
.	.	TRBV2	TRBJ2-7	TGTGCCAGCAGTTTTTTGCGGGGTGACGAGCAGTACTTC	CASSFLRGDEQYF
.	.	TRBV20-1	TRBJ2-7	TGCAGTGCAACCGGAGTCTCCCCAAAGCTTTGGGAGCAGTACTTC	CSATGVSPKLWEQYF
.	many	TRBV29-1	TRBJ2-3	TGCTCCGGGGGCACAGATACGCAGTATTTT	CSGGTDTQYF
.	.	TRBV7-2	TRBJ1-6	TGTGCCAGCAGCGCGACAGGACTGAATAATTCACCCCTCCACTTT	CASSATGLNNSPLHF
.	.	TRBV4-1	TRBJ1-4	TGCGCCAGCAGCCAAGACTTAGACGAGGGGACATGGAATGAAAAACTGTTTTTT	CASSQDLDEGTWNEKLFF
.	few	TRBV9	TRBJ1-2	TGTGCCAGCAGCCCCCTGGATGGAGGCTACACCTTC	CASSPLDGGYTF
TRBD2	.	TRBV7-2	TRBJ2-3	TGTGCCAGCAGCTCGCAAACTAGCGGGGGGGCAGCGGATACGCAGTATTTT	CASSSQTSGGAADTQYF
.	.	TRBV3-1	TRBJ2-1	TGTGCCAGCAGCCAACCCCGGGGGAACGAGCAGTTCTTC	CASSQPRGNEQFF
TRBD1	few	TRBV20-1	TRBJ2-3	TGCAGTGCTCGCCACCTTCAGGGGGCTACGCAGTATTTT	CSARHLQGATQYF
TRBD1	.	TRBV28	TRBJ1-2	TGTACCAGCAGTATCGACAGGGACTATGGCTACACCTTC	CTSSIDRDYGYTF
.	.	TRBV28	TRBJ2-7	TGTGCCAGCGGGTTGGTGGGGGGTAGCTACGAGCAGTACTTC	CASGLVGGSYEQYF
.	many	TRBV6-2/TRBV6-3	TRBJ2-6	TGTGCCAGCGTCCGCCCCTCTGGGGCCAACGTCCTGACTTTC	CASVRPSGANVLTF
TRBD2	many	TRBV25-1	TRBJ2-1	TGTGCCAGCAGGCGGGGGGGCTCCAATGAGCAGTTCTTC	CASRRGGSNEQFF
TRBD2	.	TRBV4-3	TRBJ2-5	TGCGCCAGCAGCCCTACCATGGTTTTGGCGGGGGGTGGTCAAGAGACCCAGTACTTC	CASSPTMVLAGGGQETQYF
.	.	TRBV14	TRBJ2-6	TGTGCCAGCAGCTCTCGGACTACCATCTCTGGGGCCAACGTCCTGACTTTC	CASSSRTTISGANVLTF
.	once	TRBV7-9	TRBJ1-2	TGTGCCAGCAGCTTAGGAGTTGGGACGGGGACATCGGATGGCTACACCTTC	CASSLGVGTGTSDGYTF
.	.	TRBV5-1	TRBJ1-2	TGCGCCAGCAGCTTGGATCCAGGAAACTTCTATGGCTACACCTTC	CASSLDPGNFYGYTF
.	few	TRBV20-1	TRBJ1-2	TGCAGTGCCGACAAGGGGGGATTACCGGTTTATGGCTACACCTTC	CSADKGGLPVYGYTF
.	.	TRBV4-2	TRBJ1-1	TGTGCCAGCAGCCAAGATCTGACAGGAGGGAACACTGAAGCTTTCTTT	CASSQDLTGGNTEAFF
TRBD2	few	TRBV6-2/TRBV6-3	TRBJ2-1	TGTGCCAGCAGTTACACGCTGACTAGCGGGGGGGACGGTCGGCAGTTCTTC	CASSYTLTSGGDGRQFF
TRBD2	.	TRBV15	TRBJ2-1	TGTGCCACCAGCAAACTAGCGGGGGGCTATGAGCAGTTCTTC	CATSKLAGGYEQFF
TRBD1	.	TRBV12-3/TRBV12-4	TRBJ2-1	TGTGCCAGCAGTTCCCGAGGGACAGAGAATGAGCAGTTCTTC	CASSSRGTENEQFF
TRBD2	few	TRBV14	TRBJ2-7	TGTGCCAGCAGCTGGTTGGCGGGGGGCGAGCAGTACTTC	CASSWLAGGEQYF
.	.	TRBV29-1	TRBJ1-1	TGCGCCGGCATTTCAGCGCCGGACCCTGAAGCTTTCTTT	CAGISAPDPEAFF
.	.	TRBV12-3/TRBV12-4	TRBJ1-1	TGTGCCAGCAGTGGGCGGAAGGTACCCACTGAAGCTTTCTTT	CASSGRKVPTEAFF
.	.	TRBV4-2	TRBJ1-1	TGTGCCAGCAGCCAAGATCTCGCTGCCCCCGTGGGAGCTTTCTTT	CASSQDLAAPVGAFF
.	.	TRBV20-1	TRBJ2-3	TGCAGTGCGAGGGGGGGGGCTACAGATACGCAGTATTTT	CSARGGATDTQYF
.	.	TRBV6-2/TRBV6-3	TRBJ2-3	TGTGCCAGCAACCAGGGGGGGATAGAAGATACGCAGTATTTT	CASNQGGIEDTQYF
TRBD2	.	TRBV5-5	TRBJ2-1	TGTGCCAGCAGTGCCGGGGGGGCTGCTGTCAATGAGCAGTTCTTC	CASSAGGAAVNEQFF